The sample holds a few counts of the clone carrying this T cell receptor (beta chain). The sample is drawn from a study of CD8 T cells in ankylosing spondylitis. Germline CDR1 is SGHRS and CDR2 is YFSETQ. V was pared by 4 bases and J by 2 bases, with 17 bases between. The CDR3 runs to 16 residues. Libraries of TCR beta came from quantitative 5'-RACE with molecular barcodes. TCRdb re-called the 5' RACE reads with MiXCR, one entry per CDR3 protein. The sample contains about 160,000 distinct CDR3 sequences, around 19% of which appear only once. The sequence was obtained from a male donor with ankylosing spondylitis or in good health (not recorded which). The chain uses TRBV5-1 and TRBJ2-3; D remains unclear. The specimen was blood, either unsorted or a sorted T cell fraction (not recorded which). The CDR3 DNA reads as TGCGCCAGCAGCCGGACGGCCACTGAAATCACAGATACGCAGTATTTT. It codes for CASSRTATEITDTQYF.